The 27 T cell receptor beta chains listed next were all sequenced from one sample in a study of T cell changes during pregnancy in multiple sclerosis. Profiled with immunoSEQ multiplex PCR; TCRdb holds only in-frame clones, not every one. Counted here are 48,000 or so clones, about 92% occurring once; the ten biggest clones make up over 0.85%. The material was CD4+ T cells from peripheral blood mononuclear cells, obtained in the second trimester of pregnancy. Receptor source: a female donor in good health, enrolled as a control in a pregnancy study.

The rearrangement links TRBV7-9 to TRBJ1-5, with D tentatively TRBD1 (5 bases). The germline V and J ends were trimmed by 5 bases and 7 bases, with 9 bases remaining between them. The CDR3 length is 12 residues. Germline CDR1 and CDR2: SEHNR and FQNEAQ (reference sequence). In DNA form, the CDR3 reads TGTGCCAGCAGCCCCGGGGGGCAGCCCCAGCATTTT. This gives the protein CASSPGGQPQHF.

The chain links TRBV5-3 to TRBJ2-1; the D gene is possibly TRBD2 (6 bases). TRBV5-3 is recorded as an ORF, its role being uncertain. The CDR3 is 16 residues long. V was shortened by 4 bases and J by 0 bases, with 14 bases between the two germline ends. CDR3: CARSRSGRGSYNEQFF. DNA for the CDR3: TGTGCCAGAAGCCGGTCCGGGAGAGGCTCCTACAATGAGCAGTTCTTC.

The V and J genes are TRBV5-4 and TRBJ2-1, with 12 bases aligning to TRBD1. V shed 4 bases and J 8 bases; nucleotides not matched to a gene: 10. This CDR3 is built from 16 residues. The V gene's germline CDR1 is SGHNT and CDR2 YYREEE (reference sequence). The chain's CDR3 is CASSGGTGGSLDEQFF. For the CDR3, the DNA is TGTGCCAGCAGCGGAGGGACAGGGGGCAGTCTCGATGAGCAGTTCTTC.

The gene calls are TRBV28 and TRBJ2-4, with 10 bases identical to TRBD1. V was clipped by 7 bases and J by 2 bases; unmatched bases: 5. The CDR3 runs to 15 residues. The germline CDR1 and CDR2 sequences are MDHEN and SYDVKM. CDR3 in DNA: TGTGCCAGCACGACAGGGGGCGCGACCAAAAACATTCAGTACTTC. This translates into CASTTGGATKNIQYF.

The chain recombines TRBV29-1 with TRBJ2-5; D is uncertain. The CDR3 runs to 12 residues. The V end lost 4 bases, the J end lost 2 bases, and 8 bases lay between the germline ends. In germline, CDR1 is SQVTM, CDR2 ANQGSEA. Here the CDR3 DNA reads TGCAGCGTTGGGAACAGACAAGAGACCCAGTACTTC. It codes for CSVGNRQETQYF.

The chain uses TRBV5-1 and TRBJ2-2, with 7 nucleotides matching TRBD1. From germline, CDR1 is SGHRS and CDR2 YFSETQ. The V and J ends lost 2 bases and 0 bases, in that order; junction bases with no gene match: 4. The CDR3 has 16 residues. The CDR3 region has the DNA TGCGCCAGCAGCTTAAGGGGGACAGCGAACACCGGGGAGCTGTTTTTT. It yields the protein CASSLRGTANTGELFF.

This chain links TRBV5-1 with TRBJ2-7, with 7 bases matching TRBD2. Unmatched junction bases numbered 5, after V lost 4 bases and J lost 1 base. CDR1 is SGHRS, CDR2 YFSETQ, per germline. The CDR3 has 14 residues. The chain's CDR3 is CASSARDYSYEQYF. The DNA of the CDR3 is TGCGCCAGCAGCGCCCGGGACTATTCCTACGAGCAGTACTTC.

The J gene is TRBJ2-7, the V gene TRBV27, with TRBD2 matching over 7 bases. With 8 bases clipped from V and 7 bases from J, the junction kept 8 bases outside the gene matches. CDR1 and CDR2 (germline): MNHEY, SMNVEV (reference sequence). This CDR3 has 12 residues. This chain's CDR3 is CASSRPGREQYF. The CDR3 DNA reads as TGTGCCAGCTCCAGGCCCGGGAGGGAGCAGTACTTC.

This rearrangement joins TRBV18 to TRBJ2-7, with TRBD1 matching 7 bases. With V trimmed by 1 base and J by 4 bases, 4 bases remained unmatched. Germline V gene data show CDR1 as KGHSH and CDR2 as LQKENI. The CDR3 consists of 14 residues. Written as DNA, the CDR3 is TGTGCCAGCTCACCACAGTCACAGGGGTACGAGCAGTACTTC. It is translated as CASSPQSQGYEQYF.

The rearrangement joins TRBV11-1 to TRBJ2-1; 8 positions agree with TRBD2. This CDR3 has 15 residues. V gave up 5 bases and J gave up 0 bases; unmatched junction bases: 3. The germline CDR1 and CDR2 sequences are SGHAT and FQDESV (reference sequence). The CDR3 loop reads CASSGTSGSYNEQFF. The CDR3 nucleotides are TGTGCCAGCAGCGGCACTAGCGGCTCCTACAATGAGCAGTTCTTC.

The CDR3 is CASSLGTSGDTQYF. In DNA, the CDR3 is TGTGCCAGCAGCTTGGGGACTAGCGGGGATACGCAGTATTTT. The chain is built from TRBV7-3 and TRBJ2-3; 12 bases agree with TRBD2. The germline V gene encodes CDR1 SGHTA and CDR2 FQGTGA. This CDR3 spans 14 amino acids. V lost 3 bases and J lost 6; bases outside the gene matches: 1.

This chain uses TRBV2 with TRBJ2-5; a possible D gene is TRBD2 (5 bases). Germline-derived CDR1 and CDR2 are SNHLY and FYNNEI. CDR3 length equals 11 residues. Between the trimmed V and J ends, which lost 6 bases and 5 bases, there was a span of 7 bases. The CDR3 sequence: CASRGEETQYF. CDR3 nucleotide sequence: TGTGCCAGCAGGGGAGAGGAGACCCAGTACTTC.

The rearrangement uses TRBV5-5 and TRBJ2-3, with D possibly being TRBD2 (5 bases). The CDR3 loop spans 16 amino acids. The V end was cut by 1 base, the J end by 0 bases, with 12 bases between. The germline V gene has CDR1 SGHKS and CDR2 YYEKEE (reference sequence). CDR3: CASSLMQTTSTDTQYF. The CDR3 DNA is TGTGCCAGCAGCTTGATGCAGACTACTAGCACAGATACGCAGTATTTT. The full variable domain, in which reference TRBV5-5 and TRBJ2-3 provide the parts outside the CDR3, is DAGVTQSPTHLIKTRGQQVTLRCSPISGHKSVSWYQQVLGQGPQFIFQYYEKEERGRGNFPDRFSARQFPNYSSELNVNALLLGDSALYLCASSLMQTTSTDTQYFGPGTRLTVL.

This chain connects TRBV21-1 to TRBJ2-7; the table's TRBD2 call for D was not verified on the DNA. TRBV21-1 is labeled a pseudogene. The CDR3 contains 14 residues. This CDR3 reads CASSKEEAGVWQYF. CDR3 coding DNA: TGTGCCAGCAGCAAAGAGGAGGCTGGGGTGTGGCAGTACTTC.

The J gene is TRBJ1-5, the V gene TRBV11-3, with D maybe TRBD1 (5 bases). Germline V gene sequence: CDR1 SGHNT, CDR2 YENEEA. This CDR3 is built from 13 residues. Trimming cost V 2 bases and J 6 bases, with 8 bases left between them. CDR3: CASSLRGSQPQHF. In nucleotides, the CDR3 is TGTGCCAGCAGCTTAAGGGGATCTCAGCCCCAGCATTTT.

This clone was found once. The chain recombines TRBV9 with TRBJ1-4, with 7 nucleotides matching TRBD1. The germline V gene encodes CDR1 SGDLS and CDR2 YYNGEE. The length of the CDR3 is 15 residues. Trimming at V came to 4 bases and at J to 8 bases, leaving 11 bases not matched to a gene. The CDR3 nucleotides are TGTGCCAGCAGCCCTTCGGACAGGATCGAGGAAAAACTGTTTTTT. Its protein product is CASSPSDRIEEKLFF. Combining the CDR3 with reference TRBV9 and TRBJ1-4 gives the whole variable domain DSGVTQTPKHLITATGQRVTLRCSPRSGDLSVYWYQQSLDQGLQFLIQYYNGEERAKGNILERFSAQQFPDLHSELNLSSLELGDSALYFCASSPSDRIEEKLFFGSGTQLSVL.

This clone has just one count. The chain is built from TRBV11-2 and TRBJ2-5, with TRBD2 matching 7 bases. The V gene end was trimmed by 5 bases and the J gene end by 3 bases; junction bases not matched to a gene: 9. CDR3 length: 15 amino acids. The germline gives CDR1 SGHAT, CDR2 FQNNGV. The CDR3 here is CASSRSGTIKETQYF. The CDR3 DNA sequence: TGTGCCAGCAGCCGCTCCGGGACTATTAAAGAGACCCAGTACTTC.

The CDR3 loop reads CASSLVRGRPHPSFNEKLFF. The CDR3 nucleotides are TGTGCCAGCAGCTTAGTTCGAGGTCGGCCCCACCCTTCCTTTAATGAAAAACTGTTTTTT. The chain combines TRBV11-3 with TRBJ1-4, with D unresolved. The CDR3 is 20 residues long. V was trimmed by 1 base and J by 4 bases, leaving 25 bases between them. Germline CDR1 SGHNT, CDR2 YENEEA.

This clone was seen a single time. The J gene is TRBJ1-1, the V gene TRBV5-6; D gene unclear. V lost 0 bases and J lost 11, with 17 bases in between. The germline CDR1 and CDR2 sequences are SGHDT and YYEEEE. The CDR3 is 14 amino acids. The CDR3 DNA follows: TGTGCCAGCAGCTTGGCAGCGGGAACGGGTGTTGCTTTCTTT. It yields the protein CASSLAAGTGVAFF.

This clone was detected only a few times. The chain employs TRBV6-5 and TRBJ2-1; TRBD2 matches 8 bases. The germline V gene has CDR1 MNHEY and CDR2 SVGAGI. The CDR3 is made up of 15 amino acids. The V gene end was trimmed by 6 bases and the J gene end by 5 bases; junction bases not matched to a gene: 9. This chain's CDR3 is CASRKLAELNNEQFF. The DNA for the CDR3 is TGTGCCAGCAGGAAACTAGCGGAGTTGAACAATGAGCAGTTCTTC.

This clone was seen once. It may be a read error: a sequence one base away is much more abundant. Other DNA sequences from this sample encode an identical CDR3 as well. The V gene is TRBV5-6, the J gene TRBJ2-4, with D tentatively TRBD1 (5 bases). The CDR3 totals 13 residues. The germline V gene has CDR1 SGHDT and CDR2 YYEEEE. CDR3 DNA: TGTGCCAGTAGCTTAGGGGTGCCGAACATTCAGTACTTC. Its translation: CASSLGVPNIQYF.

The J gene is TRBJ1-2, the V gene TRBV5-6; TRBD1 agrees at 7 bases. The CDR3 runs 16 residues. Germline V lookup: CDR1 SGHDT, CDR2 YYEEEE. V shed 3 bases, J shed 4 bases, and the junction held 12 bases outside the gene matches. This chain's CDR3 is CASSSAAGTDAYGYTF. The CDR3 coding sequence is TGTGCCAGCAGCTCGGCGGCTGGGACAGATGCCTATGGCTACACCTTC.

The gene calls are TRBV5-1 and TRBJ2-5, with D possibly being TRBD1 (5 bases). Trimming left V 4 bases short and J 3 bases short, with 10 bases between. In germline, CDR1 is SGHRS, CDR2 YFSETQ. This CDR3 has 13 amino acids. The CDR3 sequence is CASSLDSEETQYF. CDR3 DNA: TGCGCCAGCAGCCTCGACAGTGAAGAGACCCAGTACTTC.

The chain recombines TRBV5-1 with TRBJ2-7, with D perhaps matching TRBD1 (5 bases). Germline loops: CDR1 SGHRS, CDR2 YFSETQ. With 0 bases removed from V and 12 bases from J, the gap between germline ends came to 16 bases. The CDR3 loop spans 13 amino acids. The CDR3 region is CASSLDGQDSPYF. The CDR3 DNA follows: TGCGCCAGCAGCTTGGACGGGCAAGACAGTCCGTACTTC. Together with reference TRBV5-1 and TRBJ2-7, the CDR3 gives the full variable domain: KAGVTQTPRYLIKTRGQQVTLSCSPISGHRSVSWYQQTPGQGLQFLFEYFSETQRNKGNFPGRFSGRQFSNSRSEMNVSTLELGDSALYLCASSLDGQDSPYFGPGTRLTVT.

The V call is TRBV4-1, the J call TRBJ2-7, with 14 bases fitting TRBD2. Germline CDR1 is MGHRA and CDR2 is YSYEKL. With 6 bases clipped from V and 5 bases from J, the junction kept 12 bases outside the gene matches. The CDR3 extends over 17 amino acids. This CDR3 is CASRQASTSGRGHEQYF. The DNA of the CDR3 is TGCGCCAGCAGACAGGCTTCGACTAGCGGGAGGGGCCACGAGCAGTACTTC.

J is TRBJ2-5 and V is TRBV5-1; a weak D match, TRBD2 (5 bases). The V and J ends lost 3 bases and 1 base respectively, with 13 bases between them. The CDR3 length is 15 residues. CDR1 is SGHRS and CDR2 is YFSETQ in the germline V gene. CDR3 in amino acids: CASSSLTSSQETQYF. The CDR3 nucleotides are TGCGCCAGCAGCTCTTTAACTAGTTCCCAAGAGACCCAGTACTTC.

The rearrangement joins TRBV7-9 to TRBJ2-7; 12 bases agree with TRBD1. CDR1 is SEHNR, CDR2 FQNEAQ, per germline (reference sequence). This CDR3 contains 16 residues. Unmatched junction bases numbered 10, after V lost 5 bases and J lost 5 bases. The chain's CDR3 is CASSLLLGQGANEQYF. Written as DNA, the CDR3 is TGTGCCAGCAGCCTTCTTCTGGGACAGGGGGCGAACGAGCAGTACTTC.